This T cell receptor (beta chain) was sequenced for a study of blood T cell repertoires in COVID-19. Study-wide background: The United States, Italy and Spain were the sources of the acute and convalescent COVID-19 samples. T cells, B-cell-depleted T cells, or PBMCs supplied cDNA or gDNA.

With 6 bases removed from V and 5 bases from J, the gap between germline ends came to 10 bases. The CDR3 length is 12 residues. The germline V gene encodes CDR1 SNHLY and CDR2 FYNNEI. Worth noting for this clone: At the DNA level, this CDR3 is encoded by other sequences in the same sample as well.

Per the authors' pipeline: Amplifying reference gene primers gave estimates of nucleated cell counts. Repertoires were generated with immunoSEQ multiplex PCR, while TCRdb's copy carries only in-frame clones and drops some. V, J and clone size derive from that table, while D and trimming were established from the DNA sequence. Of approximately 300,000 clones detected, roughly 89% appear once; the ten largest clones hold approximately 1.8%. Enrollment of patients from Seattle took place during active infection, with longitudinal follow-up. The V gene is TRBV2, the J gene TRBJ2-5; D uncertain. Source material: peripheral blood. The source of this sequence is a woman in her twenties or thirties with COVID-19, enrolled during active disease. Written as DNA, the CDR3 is TGTGCCAGCAGCCGGGTAGCCGAGACCCAGTACTTC. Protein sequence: CASSRVAETQYF.